These 27 T cell receptor beta chains share one sample of origin, sequenced in a study of blood T cells in healthy people across ages. A J-beta primer mix and a sample-barcoded 5' primer were used in a second PCR of about 7 to 12 cycles. TCRdb processed the 5' RACE reads anew with MiXCR; each CDR3 protein has one entry. The table lists 1.5 million to 1.9 million distinct CDR3 sequences, approximately 39% of them singletons. Sequencing was carried out using blood. The receptors originated from a woman aged 18-29 years in good health.

This clonotype was recorded only once. The CDR3 region has the DNA TGCAGTGCTAGAGATTACGGGAGGGGAGATACGCAGTATTTT. This gives the protein CSARDYGRGDTQYF. J is TRBJ2-3 and V is TRBV20-1; 8 bases align to TRBD2. CDR3 size: 14 residues. The V segment lost 0 bases and the J segment 5 bases; nucleotides outside the gene matches: 4. The germline V gene has CDR1 DFQATT and CDR2 SNEGSKA (reference sequence).

The table lists this clonotype with many counts. The rearrangement uses TRBV10-3 and TRBJ2-3; D remains unclear. The ends were cut back, 2 bases at V and 2 bases at J, with 5 bases in the middle. Germline loops: CDR1 ENHRY, CDR2 SYGVKD. The CDR3 length is 13 residues. CDR3 amino acids: CAISEDLTDTQYF. CDR3 bases: TGTGCCATCAGTGAGGATCTCACAGATACGCAGTATTTT.

This rearrangement joins TRBV7-3 to TRBJ2-3, with D maybe TRBD2 (6 bases). Germline V gene lookup returns CDR1 SGHTA and CDR2 FQGTGA. This CDR3 has 17 residues. V lost 5 bases and J 8 bases, leaving 26 bases between the germline ends. The CDR3 spells CASSDHWTGWSRGTQYF. In DNA form, the CDR3 reads TGTGCCAGCAGCGATCATTGGACGGGCTGGTCGCGGGGTACGCAGTATTTT.

In its sample, this clonotype was seen a few times. The chain combines TRBV29-1 with TRBJ2-7; D is possibly TRBD1 (6 bases). The CDR3 length is 11 residues. The germline gives CDR1 SQVTM, CDR2 ANQGSEA. Deletions cut 5 bases from V and 5 bases from J, with 10 bases between. In nucleotides, the CDR3 is TGCAGCGTTCAGGGGTCTAACGAGCAGTACTTC. Encoded protein: CSVQGSNEQYF.

This chain links TRBV10-3 with TRBJ1-1; 8 bases match TRBD1. Germline V gives CDR1 ENHRY, CDR2 SYGVKD. CDR3 length: 14 residues. The V gene end was trimmed by 3 bases and the J gene end by 5 bases; junction bases not matched to a gene: 5. This CDR3 reads CAISDPGGETEAFF. CDR3 coding DNA: TGTGCCATCAGTGATCCAGGGGGCGAAACTGAAGCTTTCTTT.

V gene TRBV20-1 combines with J gene TRBJ2-1; 9 nucleotides agree with TRBD2. Germline CDR1 and CDR2: DFQATT and SNEGSKA (reference sequence). There are 16 residues in the CDR3. The V and J ends lost 5 bases and 7 bases, in that order; junction bases with no gene match: 15. CDR3 loop: CSASPQWREGTNEQFF. CDR3 sequence (DNA): TGCAGTGCTTCCCCCCAGTGGCGGGAGGGGACGAATGAGCAGTTCTTC.

The V and J genes are TRBV20-1 and TRBJ2-6; D is unclear. CDR3 length: 16 residues. V was clipped by 2 bases and J by 0 bases, with 11 bases between them. The germline CDR1 and CDR2 sequences are DFQATT and SNEGSKA (reference sequence). CDR3 bases: TGCAGTGCTAGACACCGTTCCCGCTCTGGGGCCAACGTCCTGACTTTC. Its translation: CSARHRSRSGANVLTF.

The J gene is TRBJ2-1, the V gene TRBV20-1; TRBD2 matches 7 bases. V lost 0 bases and J lost 0; bases outside the gene matches: 5. There are 16 residues in the CDR3. The germline V gene has CDR1 DFQATT and CDR2 SNEGSKA (reference sequence). CDR3 nucleotide sequence: TGCAGTGCTAGAGATGGGGAGGGCCTCTCCTACAATGAGCAGTTCTTC. Translation: CSARDGEGLSYNEQFF.

This clonotype occurred a few times. The chain links TRBV14 to TRBJ1-1; no reliable D call. Germline V gives CDR1 SGHDN, CDR2 FVKESK. V lost 2 bases and J 0 bases, leaving 10 bases between the germline ends. The CDR3 runs to 15 residues. The CDR3 nucleotides read TGTGCCAGCAGCCAAAATCTAGGAGTGAACACTGAAGCTTTCTTT. It is translated as CASSQNLGVNTEAFF.

In regard to this clonotype: A read error may account for a junction end that differs from germline. The J gene is TRBJ2-7, the V gene TRBV7-2, with TRBD1 identical over 7 bases. CDR1 and CDR2 (germline): SGHTA, FQGNSA. The CDR3 runs 14 residues. CDR3 sequence (DNA): TGCGCCAGCAGCCTGGACAGGTTCTCCTACGAGCAGTACTTC. Translated, it gives CASSLDRFSYEQYF.

Remarks on this clonotype: A much larger clone differs by one base, so this may be a read error. The genes are TRBV20-1 and TRBJ2-5; D may be TRBD1 (6 bases). Between the trimmed V and J ends, which lost 3 bases and 11 bases, there was a span of 19 bases. CDR1 and CDR2 (germline): DFQATT, SNEGSKA (reference sequence). This CDR3 region has 13 residues. CDR3 in amino acids: CSARDRRRQGQYF. As DNA, the CDR3 is TGCAGTGCTAGGGACAGACGACGACAAGGGCAGTACTTC.

The chain links TRBV19 to TRBJ1-6, with no clear D. Germline V gene lookup returns CDR1 LNHDA and CDR2 SQIVND (reference sequence). Deletions cut 3 bases from V and 4 bases from J, with 13 bases between. This CDR3 region has 16 residues. This CDR3 is CASSIAAALYNSPLHF. As DNA, the CDR3 is TGTGCCAGTAGTATTGCGGCAGCTCTATATAATTCACCCCTCCACTTT.

The chain is built from TRBV7-2 and TRBJ1-5; no clear D gene. Trimming shortened V by 5 bases and J by 6 bases, and 8 bases separated the two germline ends. The germline V gene has CDR1 SGHTA and CDR2 FQGNSA. The CDR3 sequence is 12 residues long. The CDR3 DNA sequence: TGTGCCAGCAGCCATGGTGGTCAGCCCCAGCATTTT. Amino acids: CASSHGGQPQHF.

The chain joins TRBV7-2 to TRBJ2-3; D is perhaps TRBD2 (5 bases). The CDR3 totals 17 residues. Trimming took 2 bases from V and 3 from J, leaving 18 bases between them. CDR1 and CDR2 (germline): SGHTA, FQGNSA. The CDR3 region is CASSLTTWTGMTDTQYF. The CDR3 DNA reads as TGTGCCAGCAGCTTAACTACTTGGACTGGTATGACAGATACGCAGTATTTT.

Concerning this clonotype: One end of the junction does not line up with germline, which may come from a read error. V and J are TRBV20-1 and TRBJ2-3; the D is unclear. Germline V lookup: CDR1 DFQATT, CDR2 SNEGSKA (reference sequence). The length of the CDR3 is 15 residues. The CDR3 is CGARDAASSTDTQYF. The CDR3, as DNA: TGCGGTGCTAGAGATGCAGCTTCTAGCACAGATACGCAGTATTTT.

This clonotype was detected only a few times. The chain has TRBV5-1 and TRBJ1-1, with a tentative D call TRBD1 (5 bases). Trimming shortened V by 4 bases and J by 5 bases, and 9 bases separated the two germline ends. Per germline, CDR1 SGHRS and CDR2 YFSETQ. The CDR3 extends over 12 amino acids. The chain's CDR3 is CASSTGLTEAFF. The CDR3 region has the DNA TGCGCCAGCAGCACGGGGCTTACTGAAGCTTTCTTT. Using reference TRBV5-1 and TRBJ1-1 for the parts outside the CDR3, the full variable domain is KAGVTQTPRYLIKTRGQQVTLSCSPISGHRSVSWYQQTPGQGLQFLFEYFSETQRNKGNFPGRFSGRQFSNSRSEMNVSTLELGDSALYLCASSTGLTEAFFGQGTRLTVV.

V gene TRBV24-1 combines with J gene TRBJ2-1; D may be TRBD1 (6 bases). The CDR3 contains 17 residues. Germline V gene data show CDR1 as KGHDR and CDR2 as SFDVKD. V gave up 3 bases and J gave up 5 bases, with 19 bases separating them. The CDR3 bases are TGTGCCACCAGTGATCCTCCGCCGACAGGATCGAACAATGAGCAGTTCTTC. It yields the protein CATSDPPPTGSNNEQFF.

The sample holds one count of this clonotype. The chain has TRBV4-3 and TRBJ1-2, with TRBD1 matching over 9 bases. V gave up 0 bases and J gave up 1 base; unmatched junction bases: 9. Germline CDR1 reads LGHNA; CDR2 reads YSLEER. This CDR3 is built from 18 residues. The CDR3 bases are TGCGCCAGCAGCCAAGATCGGTTTTGGACAGGGGATAACTATGGCTACACCTTC. As protein: CASSQDRFWTGDNYGYTF.

There are a few counts of this clonotype. This chain links TRBV11-2 with TRBJ2-3, with 7 positions matching TRBD2. The CDR3 consists of 15 residues. The J segment lost 0 bases and the V segment lost 4 bases, leaving 4 bases of the junction unmatched. Germline CDR1 and CDR2: SGHAT and FQNNGV. In DNA, the CDR3 is TGTGCCAGCAGCTACCAGCGGGGCAGCACAGATACGCAGTATTTT. This translates into CASSYQRGSTDTQYF.

The J gene is TRBJ2-6, the V gene TRBV28, with no clear D. The CDR3 extends over 12 amino acids. Trimming took 6 bases from V and 5 from J, leaving 5 bases between them. Per the germline V gene, CDR1 is MDHEN and CDR2 is SYDVKM. CDR3 bases: TGTGCCAGCAGGGCCTGGGCCAACGTCCTGACTTTC. This gives the protein CASRAWANVLTF.

The chain couples TRBV2 to TRBJ1-1; 8 bases map to TRBD1. Per the germline V gene, CDR1 is SNHLY and CDR2 is FYNNEI. The CDR3 has 18 residues. V dropped 6 bases and J dropped 0; count of bases not matched to a gene: 15. Here the CDR3 DNA reads TGTGCCAGCAGGCACCCACGTTGGCAGGGGGCTATGAACACTGAAGCTTTCTTT. This sequence encodes CASRHPRWQGAMNTEAFF.

The chain combines TRBV20-1 with TRBJ2-4; tentatively, D is TRBD2 (6 bases). The CDR3 is made up of 16 amino acids. Germline CDR1 DFQATT, CDR2 SNEGSKA (reference sequence). V dropped 3 bases and J dropped 0 bases, with 15 bases sitting between them. CDR3 loop: CSARELADLAKNIQYF. In DNA form, the CDR3 reads TGCAGTGCTAGGGAGTTAGCGGATTTAGCCAAAAACATTCAGTACTTC.

J is TRBJ2-7 and V is TRBV27; weak D call: TRBD1 (6 bases). The CDR3 contains 16 residues. V lost 3 bases and J lost 4, with 19 bases in between. CDR1 is MNHEY and CDR2 is SMNVEV in the germline V gene (reference sequence). CDR3 loop: CASSLSNREFRYEQYF. Written as DNA, the CDR3 is TGTGCCAGCAGTTTGTCTAACAGGGAGTTCAGGTACGAGCAGTACTTC.

This clonotype has only a few counts. The chain links TRBV27 to TRBJ1-1; D unclear. Per germline, CDR1 MNHEY and CDR2 SMNVEV (reference sequence). This CDR3 has 14 residues. V was pared by 0 bases and J by 1 base, with 6 bases between. The CDR3 DNA reads as TGTGCCAGCAGTTTATCTGTAGGGAACACTGAAGCTTTCTTT. Its translation is CASSLSVGNTEAFF.

This clonotype was recorded at least ten times. CDR3 protein: CSVEGRAMSTDTQYF. The CDR3 DNA reads as TGCAGCGTTGAAGGTAGGGCCATGAGCACAGATACGCAGTATTTT. The genes are TRBV29-1 and TRBJ2-3; the D is unclear. The CDR3 runs to 15 residues. CDR1 and CDR2 (germline): SQVTM, ANQGSEA. V dropped 1 base and J dropped 0 bases, with 11 bases sitting between them.

This clonotype occurred a few times. The chain couples TRBV3-1 to TRBJ2-5; D gene unclear. V gave up 1 base and J gave up 2 bases, with 14 bases separating them. The CDR3 contains 16 residues. CDR1 is LGHDT and CDR2 is YNNKEL in the germline V gene (reference sequence). CDR3: CASSQVRVLLQETQYF. The CDR3 nucleotides are TGTGCCAGCAGCCAAGTCCGGGTCCTCCTACAAGAGACCCAGTACTTC.

The CDR3 DNA follows: TGTGCCAGCAGTCGTATCCAGACAGGGCTCCTTGGCAATGAGCAGTTCTTC. Amino acid sequence: CASSRIQTGLLGNEQFF. The gene calls are TRBV6-2 or TRBV6-3 and TRBJ2-1; 7 bases match TRBD1. Germline-derived CDR1 and CDR2 are MNHEY and SVGEGT. CDR3 length equals 17 residues. V was pared by 5 bases and J by 6 bases, with 16 bases of the junction left unmatched.